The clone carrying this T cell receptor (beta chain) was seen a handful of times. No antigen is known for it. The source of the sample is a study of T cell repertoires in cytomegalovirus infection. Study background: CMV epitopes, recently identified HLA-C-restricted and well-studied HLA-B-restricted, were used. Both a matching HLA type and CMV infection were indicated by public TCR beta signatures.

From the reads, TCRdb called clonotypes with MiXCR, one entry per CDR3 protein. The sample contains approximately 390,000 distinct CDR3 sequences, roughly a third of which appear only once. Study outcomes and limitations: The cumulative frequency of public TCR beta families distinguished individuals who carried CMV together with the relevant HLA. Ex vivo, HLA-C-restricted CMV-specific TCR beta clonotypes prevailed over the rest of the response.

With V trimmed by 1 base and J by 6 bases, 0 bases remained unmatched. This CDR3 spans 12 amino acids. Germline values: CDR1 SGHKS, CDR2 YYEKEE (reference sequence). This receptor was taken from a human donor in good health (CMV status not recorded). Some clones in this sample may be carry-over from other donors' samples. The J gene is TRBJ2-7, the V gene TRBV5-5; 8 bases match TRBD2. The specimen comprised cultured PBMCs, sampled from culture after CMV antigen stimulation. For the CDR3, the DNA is TGTGCCAGCAGCTTGAGCGGGGGCGAGCAGTACTTC. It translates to CASSLSGGEQYF.